One T cell receptor (beta chain) is described in this entry. These data come from a study of cytomegalovirus exposure and HLA in healthy donors. Trimming took off 0 bases at V and 4 bases at J, with 13 bases between the two ends. The CDR3 contains 15 residues. Germline CDR1 is SGHRS and CDR2 is YFSETQ. The PCR made use of 60 Vbeta and 13 Jbeta primers. This table comes from immunoSEQ multiplex PCR, and its TCRdb copy is limited to in-frame clones, with some not included. The sample shows about 160,000 clones, roughly 84% of them seen only once. The chain carries TRBV5-1 and TRBJ1-1; D is perhaps TRBD1 (6 bases). The receptor comes from a young man in good health and CMV-seropositive. The sample was PBMCs. The CDR3 sequence is CASSLAGQSSTEAFF. CDR3 sequence (DNA): TGCGCCAGCAGCTTGGCCGGACAGTCGAGCACTGAAGCTTTCTTT.